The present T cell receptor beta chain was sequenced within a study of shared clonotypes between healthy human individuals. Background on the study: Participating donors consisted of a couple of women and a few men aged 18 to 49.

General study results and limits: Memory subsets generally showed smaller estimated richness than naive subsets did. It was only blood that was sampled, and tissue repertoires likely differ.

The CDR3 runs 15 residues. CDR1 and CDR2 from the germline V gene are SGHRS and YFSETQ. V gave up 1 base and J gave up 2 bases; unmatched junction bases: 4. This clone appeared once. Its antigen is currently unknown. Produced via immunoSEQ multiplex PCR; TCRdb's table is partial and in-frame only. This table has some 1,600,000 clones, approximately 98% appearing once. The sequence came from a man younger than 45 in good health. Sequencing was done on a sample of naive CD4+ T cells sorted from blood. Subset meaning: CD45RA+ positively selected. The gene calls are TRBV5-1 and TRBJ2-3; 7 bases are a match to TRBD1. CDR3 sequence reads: CASSLITGATDTQYF. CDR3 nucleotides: TGCGCCAGCAGCTTGATAACAGGGGCCACAGATACGCAGTATTTT. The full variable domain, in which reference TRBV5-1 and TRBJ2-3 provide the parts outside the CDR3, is KAGVTQTPRYLIKTRGQQVTLSCSPISGHRSVSWYQQTPGQGLQFLFEYFSETQRNKGNFPGRFSGRQFSNSRSEMNVSTLELGDSALYLCASSLITGATDTQYFGPGTRLTVL.